This record looks at one T cell receptor beta chain sequence and its context. This sample was included in a study of CD8 T cells in Susac syndrome. A quantity of about 0.45 to 1 ug RNA underwent reverse transcription using random hexamers. Across 54 Vbeta and 13 Jbeta, immunoSEQ multiplex PCR amplified TCR beta CDR3. Via MiXCR, TCRdb re-called the immunoSEQ multiplex PCR reads, giving one row per CDR3 protein. Here the sample spans 100,000 to 150,000 distinct CDR3 sequences, about 94% being singletons. With 1 base removed from V and 0 bases from J, the gap between germline ends came to 7 bases. CDR1 and CDR2 from the germline V gene are SEHNR and FQNEAQ (reference sequence). CDR3 length: 14 residues. High-throughput TCR beta sequencing covered peripheral CD8+ and CD4+ T cells. Healthy donors constituted the controls, which were matched for age and sex. FACS was used to enrich TEMRA cells, whereas the CD8+ and CD4+ T cells were obtained by negative isolation.

Sequencing used CD4+ T cells from PBMCs. V usage is TRBV7-9 and J usage is TRBJ2-7; D gene unclear. This receptor was obtained from a human donor in good health. CDR3 nucleotides: TGTGCCAGCAGCTTAGTATCGGCCTCCTACGAGCAGTACTTC. Translated: CASSLVSASYEQYF.